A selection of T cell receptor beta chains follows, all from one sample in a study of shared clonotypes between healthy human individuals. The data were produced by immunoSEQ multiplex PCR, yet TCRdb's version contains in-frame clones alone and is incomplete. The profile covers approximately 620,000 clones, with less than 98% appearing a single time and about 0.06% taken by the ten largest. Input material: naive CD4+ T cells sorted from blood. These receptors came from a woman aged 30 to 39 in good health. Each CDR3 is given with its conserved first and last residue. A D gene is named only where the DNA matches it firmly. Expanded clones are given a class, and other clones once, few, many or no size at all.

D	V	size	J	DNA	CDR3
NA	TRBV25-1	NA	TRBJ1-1	TGTGCCAGCAGGGGGCACCGGGATCGGTGGGACACTGAAGCTTTCTTT	CASRGHRDRWDTEAFF
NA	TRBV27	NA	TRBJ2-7	TGTGCCAGCAGGAGATTCACAAAGAGGGACGTCAGCTACGAGCAGTACTTC	CASRRFTKRDVSYEQYF
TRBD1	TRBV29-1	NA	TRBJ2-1	TGCAGCGTTGAGGGTCCCGGGACAGGTATTCAGAATGAGCAGTTCTTC	CSVEGPGTGIQNEQFF
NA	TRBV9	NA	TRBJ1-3	TGTGCCAGCAGCCCGAGGGACAAACCCTCTGGAAACACCATATATTTT	CASSPRDKPSGNTIYF
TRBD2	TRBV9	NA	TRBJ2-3	TGTGCCAGCAGCCTTCGACTAGCGGGAGGGCCGGAGAGAGATACGCAGTATTTT	CASSLRLAGGPERDTQYF
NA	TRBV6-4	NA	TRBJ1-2	TGTGCCAGCAGTGTCGACTTTAACGGGGCTGGCTACACCTTC	CASSVDFNGAGYTF
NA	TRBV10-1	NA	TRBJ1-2	TGCGCCAGCAGTGAGTCCTTTCGGAGAACCTATGGCTACACCTTC	CASSESFRRTYGYTF
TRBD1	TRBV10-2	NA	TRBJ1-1	TGCGCCAGCAGGCCGACAGGGATGGGGACTGAAGCTTTCTTT	CASRPTGMGTEAFF
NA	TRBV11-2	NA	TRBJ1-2	TGTGCCAGCAGCCTAGTCGGCTCCTACACCTTC	CASSLVGSYTF
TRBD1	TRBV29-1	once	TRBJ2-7	TGCAGCGTCAACAGGGGGTACGAGCAGTACTTC	CSVNRGYEQYF
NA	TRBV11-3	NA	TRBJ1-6	TGTGCCAGCAGCTTAACGGGTGGTAATTCACCCCTCCACTTT	CASSLTGGNSPLHF
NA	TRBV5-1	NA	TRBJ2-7	TGCGCCAGCAGCTTAGAGGTGCATATCGACGACGAGCAGTACTTC	CASSLEVHIDDEQYF
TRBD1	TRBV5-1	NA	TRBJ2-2	TGCGCCAGCAGCTTCAGGGGACAGGGGAACACCGGGGAGCTGTTTTTT	CASSFRGQGNTGELFF
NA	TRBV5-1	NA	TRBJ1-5	TGCGCCAGCAGCTTTTTGGCAGGAAATAGCAATCAGCCCCAGCATTTT	CASSFLAGNSNQPQHF
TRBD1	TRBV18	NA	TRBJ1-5	TGTGCCAGCTCACTTCGGGACAGGGTGGAGCCCCAGCATTTT	CASSLRDRVEPQHF
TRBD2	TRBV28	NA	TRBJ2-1	TGTGCCAGCAGTCCTTCCTTAAGGCGGGAGGGCCGTTACAATGAGCAGTTCTTC	CASSPSLRREGRYNEQFF
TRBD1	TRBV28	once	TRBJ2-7	TGTGCCGGTTCGACTGGACAGGGTTACTACGAGCAGTACTTC	CAGSTGQGYYEQYF
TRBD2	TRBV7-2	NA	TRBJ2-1	TGTGCCAGCAGCTTGGGGCTAGCGGCCTACAATGAGCAGTTCTTC	CASSLGLAAYNEQFF
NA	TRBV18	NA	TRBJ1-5	TGTGCCAGCTCACCGGAACATATCAATCAGCCCCAGCATTTT	CASSPEHINQPQHF
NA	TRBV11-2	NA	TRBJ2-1	TGTGCCAGCAGCTTACTAGCAAGCAGGTTCAATGAGCAGTTCTTC	CASSLLASRFNEQFF
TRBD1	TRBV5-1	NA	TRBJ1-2	TGCGCCAGCAGCTTGGGGGGACAGGACTATGGCTACACCTTC	CASSLGGQDYGYTF
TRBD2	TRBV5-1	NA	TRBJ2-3	TGCGCCAGCAGCTCAGTAATTTGGCGGGAGGACACAGATACGCAGTATTTT	CASSSVIWREDTDTQYF
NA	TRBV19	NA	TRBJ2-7	TGTGCCAGTAGTGACCGGACGGCGACCTACGAGCAGTACTTC	CASSDRTATYEQYF
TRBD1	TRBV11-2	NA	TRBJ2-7	TGTGCCAGCAGCAGGACAGGGATCGAGCAGTACTTC	CASSRTGIEQYF
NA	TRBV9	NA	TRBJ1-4	TGTGCCAGCAGCGTAGGTAATCCGCGCTCGGGTGAAAAACTGTTTTTT	CASSVGNPRSGEKLFF
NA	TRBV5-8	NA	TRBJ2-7	TGTGCCAGCAGCTTGGGCAGCCTGCTGGGCAACTACGAGCAGTACTTC	CASSLGSLLGNYEQYF
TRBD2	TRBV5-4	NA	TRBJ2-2	TGTGCCAGCAGCTATGGACTAGCGGGGACCGGGGAGCTGTTTTTT	CASSYGLAGTGELFF
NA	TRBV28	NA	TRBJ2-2	TGTGCCAGCAGTACCGGGGGGCCCGGCGGGGAGCTGTTTTTT	CASSTGGPGGELFF
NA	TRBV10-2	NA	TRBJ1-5	TGCGCCAGCAGTGAGTCGGTGGGGAGCCAGCCCCAGCATTTT	CASSESVGSQPQHF
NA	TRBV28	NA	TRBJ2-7	TGTGCCAGCAGTTTCAAGGGCGAGCAGTACTTC	CASSFKGEQYF
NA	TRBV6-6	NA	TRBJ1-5	TGTGCCAGCAGTTACTCGGGGGGCCATCGCAATCAGCCCCAGCATTTT	CASSYSGGHRNQPQHF
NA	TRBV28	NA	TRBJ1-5	TGTGCCAGCCGAATCCTCGGGGGAGGCAATCAGCCCCAGCATTTT	CASRILGGGNQPQHF
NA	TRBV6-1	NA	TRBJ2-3	TGTGCCAGCAGTGATGCGAGGGTCCCCACAGATACGCAGTATTTT	CASSDARVPTDTQYF
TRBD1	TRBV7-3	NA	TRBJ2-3	TGTGCCAGAGGGGTGGGACAGGGCACAGATACGCAGTATTTT	CARGVGQGTDTQYF
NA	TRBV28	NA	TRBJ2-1	TGTGCCAGCCGTGACGGGTTAGTATACAATGAGCAGTTCTTC	CASRDGLVYNEQFF
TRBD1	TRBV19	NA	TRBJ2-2	TGTGCCAGTAGTGGACAGGTTTGGACCGGGGAGCTGTTTTTT	CASSGQVWTGELFF
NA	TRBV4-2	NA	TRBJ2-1	TGTGCCAGCAGCCAAGATAGAGGGTCCTACAATGAGCAGTTCTTC	CASSQDRGSYNEQFF
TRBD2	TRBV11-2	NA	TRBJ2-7	TGTGCCAGCAGCTTAGTGGGGGGGAGCTCCTACGAGCAGTACTTC	CASSLVGGSSYEQYF
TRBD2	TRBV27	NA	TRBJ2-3	TGTGCCAGCAGACGAGGACTAGCAGACAGAGATACGCAGTATTTT	CASRRGLADRDTQYF
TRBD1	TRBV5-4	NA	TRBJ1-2	TGTGCCAGCAGCTACTCCGGGACAGGCTATCGCTACACCTTC	CASSYSGTGYRYTF
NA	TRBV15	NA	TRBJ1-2	TGTGCCACCGAACAGGATTTTGGGTATGGCTACACCTTC	CATEQDFGYGYTF
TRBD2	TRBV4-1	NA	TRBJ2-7	TGCGCCAGCAGCCAAGATCTTGGGACTAGCGACTCCTACGAGCAGTACTTC	CASSQDLGTSDSYEQYF
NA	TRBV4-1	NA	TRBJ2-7	TGCGCCAGCAGCCAAGATCGGAGGGTAGTCGGCGAGCAGTACTTC	CASSQDRRVVGEQYF
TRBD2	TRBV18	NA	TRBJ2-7	TGTGCCAGCTCGCCCGGGACTAGCGGGAGTTACGAGCAGTACTTC	CASSPGTSGSYEQYF
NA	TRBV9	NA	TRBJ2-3	TGTGCCAGCAGCGCTCGGACAGGCACAGATACGCAGTATTTT	CASSARTGTDTQYF
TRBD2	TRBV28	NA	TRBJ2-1	TGTGCCAGCACACTAGCGGACCCCTGGAATGAGCAGTTCTTC	CASTLADPWNEQFF
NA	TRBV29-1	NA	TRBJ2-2	TGCAGCGCAGCGGGCGGGGTAAACACCGGGGAGCTGTTTTTT	CSAAGGVNTGELFF
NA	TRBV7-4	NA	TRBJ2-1	TGTGCCAGCATCCGAGGGGACCCCCTTGACAATGAGCAGTTCTTC	CASIRGDPLDNEQFF
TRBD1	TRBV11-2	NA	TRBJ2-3	TGTGCCAGCAGCCTAATGGGACAGGGAGAAGATACGCAGTATTTT	CASSLMGQGEDTQYF
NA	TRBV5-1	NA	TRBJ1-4	TGCGCCAGCACCTCACAGGGAGGTGAAAAACTGTTTTTT	CASTSQGGEKLFF
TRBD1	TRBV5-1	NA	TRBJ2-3	TGCGCCAGCAGATCTATAATTAGGACGACAGGGGGCATCGATTTT	CASRSIIRTTGGIDF
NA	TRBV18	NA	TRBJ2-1	TGTGCCAGCTCCTTGGGGCCAATCGATGAGCAGTTCTTC	CASSLGPIDEQFF
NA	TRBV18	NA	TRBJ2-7	TGTGCCAGCTCACCACCGTGGGGACGCGAGCAGTACTTC	CASSPPWGREQYF
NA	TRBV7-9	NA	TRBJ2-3	TGTGCCAGCAGCTTTAACTGGGGGAGCCTCTGGGGCACCACAGATACGCAGTATTTT	CASSFNWGSLWGTTDTQYF
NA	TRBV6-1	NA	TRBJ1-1	TGTGCCAGCCCTAGAGGGGAGGTAAACACTGAAGCTTTCTTT	CASPRGEVNTEAFF
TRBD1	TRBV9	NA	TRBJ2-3	TGTGCCAGCAGCATTCAGACAGGGGGTGGCACAGATACGCAGTATTTT	CASSIQTGGGTDTQYF
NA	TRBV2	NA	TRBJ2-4	TGTGCCAGCAGTGGGTTGGCCAAAAACATTCAGTACTTC	CASSGLAKNIQYF
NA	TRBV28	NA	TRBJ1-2	TGTGCCAGCAGTTCCCGGGACTCAGCTAACTATGGCTACACCTTC	CASSSRDSANYGYTF
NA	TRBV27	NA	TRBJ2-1	TGTGCCAGCAAGGCCGGGGTAGGGGTTGGTGAGCAGTTCTTC	CASKAGVGVGEQFF